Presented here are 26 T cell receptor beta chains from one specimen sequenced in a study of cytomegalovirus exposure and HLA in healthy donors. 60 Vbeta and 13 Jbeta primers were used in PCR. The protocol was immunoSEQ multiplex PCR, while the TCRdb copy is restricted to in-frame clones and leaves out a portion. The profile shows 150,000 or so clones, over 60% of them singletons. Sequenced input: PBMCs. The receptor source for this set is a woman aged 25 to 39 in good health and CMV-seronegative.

CDR3 residues: CASSVDGANTEAFF. DNA of the CDR3: TGTGCCAGCAGCGTAGATGGAGCGAACACTGAAGCTTTCTTT. The V and J genes are TRBV9 and TRBJ1-1; D gene unclear. Per germline, CDR1 SGDLS and CDR2 YYNGEE. This CDR3 is built from 14 residues. V was cut by 0 bases and J by 1 base, with 7 bases left in between.

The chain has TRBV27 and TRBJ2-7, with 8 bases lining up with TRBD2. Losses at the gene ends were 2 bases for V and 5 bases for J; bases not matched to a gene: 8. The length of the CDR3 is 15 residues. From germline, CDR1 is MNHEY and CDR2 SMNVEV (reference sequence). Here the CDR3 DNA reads TGTGCCAGCAGTTTACTCCGAGCGGGAGAGGACGAGCAGTACTTC. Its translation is CASSLLRAGEDEQYF.

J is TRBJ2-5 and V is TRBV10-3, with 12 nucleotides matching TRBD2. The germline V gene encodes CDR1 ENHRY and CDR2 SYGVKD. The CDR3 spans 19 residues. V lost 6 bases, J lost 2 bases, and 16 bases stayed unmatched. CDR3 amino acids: CAIRRDSAGTSGLQETQYF. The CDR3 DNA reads TGTGCCATCAGGAGAGACTCGGCCGGGACTAGCGGGCTTCAAGAGACCCAGTACTTC.

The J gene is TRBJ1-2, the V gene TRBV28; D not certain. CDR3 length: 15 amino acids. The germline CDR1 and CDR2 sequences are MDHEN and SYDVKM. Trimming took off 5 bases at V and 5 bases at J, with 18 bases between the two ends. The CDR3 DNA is TGTGCCAGCAGTCCTTTGGTTGAGAGGATTTATGGCTACACCTTC. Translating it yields CASSPLVERIYGYTF.

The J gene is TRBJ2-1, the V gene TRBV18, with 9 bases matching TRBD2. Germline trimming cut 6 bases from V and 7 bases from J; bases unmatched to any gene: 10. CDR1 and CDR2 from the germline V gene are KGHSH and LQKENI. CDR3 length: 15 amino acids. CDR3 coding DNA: TGTGCCAGCTCGCCCCGTCGACTAGCGGTGAATGAGCAGTTCTTC. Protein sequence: CASSPRRLAVNEQFF.

The CDR3 loop reads CSVVTGSGVSDTQYF. The CDR3 nucleotides read TGCAGCGTTGTCACTGGTAGCGGGGTTTCAGATACGCAGTATTTT. This chain links TRBV29-1 with TRBJ2-3; 8 positions match TRBD2. The junction had 10 bases not matched to a gene; V was cut back by 4 bases and J by 4 bases. CDR3 size: 15 residues. The V gene's germline CDR1 is SQVTM and CDR2 ANQGSEA.

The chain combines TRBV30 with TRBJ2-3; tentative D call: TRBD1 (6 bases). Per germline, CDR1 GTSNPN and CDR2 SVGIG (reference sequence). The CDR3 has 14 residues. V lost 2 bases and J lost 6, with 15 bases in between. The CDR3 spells CAWSPSGVLDTQYF. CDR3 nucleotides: TGTGCCTGGAGTCCTTCAGGGGTTTTGGATACGCAGTATTTT.

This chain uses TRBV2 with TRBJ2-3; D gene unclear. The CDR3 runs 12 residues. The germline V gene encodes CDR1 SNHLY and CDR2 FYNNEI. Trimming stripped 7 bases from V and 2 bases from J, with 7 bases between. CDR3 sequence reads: CASKPDTDTQYF. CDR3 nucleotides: TGTGCCAGCAAACCAGACACAGATACGCAGTATTTT.

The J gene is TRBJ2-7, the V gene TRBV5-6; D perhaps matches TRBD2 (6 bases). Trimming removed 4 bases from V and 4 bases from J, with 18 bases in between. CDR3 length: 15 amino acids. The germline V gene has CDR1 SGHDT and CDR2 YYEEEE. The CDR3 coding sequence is TGTGCCAGCAGCCCCCTGTTGGCGACTAGTTACGAGCAGTACTTC. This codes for CASSPLLATSYEQYF.

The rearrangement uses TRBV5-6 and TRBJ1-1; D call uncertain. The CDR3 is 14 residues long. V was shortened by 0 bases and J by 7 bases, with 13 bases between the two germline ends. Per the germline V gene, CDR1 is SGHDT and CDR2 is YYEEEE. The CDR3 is CASSLDLYSDEAFF. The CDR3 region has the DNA TGTGCCAGCAGCTTGGACCTTTATAGTGATGAAGCTTTCTTT.

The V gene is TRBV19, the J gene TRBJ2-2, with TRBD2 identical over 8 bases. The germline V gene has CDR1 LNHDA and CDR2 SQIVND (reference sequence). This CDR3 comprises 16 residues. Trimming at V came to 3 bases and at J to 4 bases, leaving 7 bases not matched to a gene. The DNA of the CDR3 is TGTGCCAGTAGTATGGTCGGGGGGGCCTTCACCGGGGAGCTGTTTTTT. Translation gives CASSMVGGAFTGELFF.

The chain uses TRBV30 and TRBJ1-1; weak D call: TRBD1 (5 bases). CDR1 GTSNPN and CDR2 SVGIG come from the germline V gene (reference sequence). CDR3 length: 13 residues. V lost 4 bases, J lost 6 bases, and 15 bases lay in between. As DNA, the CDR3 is TGTGCCTGGAAAGTCCAGGGTAGGCCTGAAGCTTTCTTT. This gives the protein CAWKVQGRPEAFF.

The CDR3 loop reads CASSYARSTQYF. The CDR3 nucleotides read TGTGCCAGCAGCTACGCTAGGAGTACGCAGTATTTT. The J gene is TRBJ2-3, the V gene TRBV7-8; no definite D call. This CDR3 region has 12 residues. CDR1 and CDR2 from the germline V gene are SGHVS and FQNEAQ. V was shortened by 4 bases and J by 8 bases, with 10 bases between the two germline ends. Drawing the rest from reference TRBV7-8 and TRBJ2-3, the complete variable domain is GAGVSQSPRYKVAKRGQDVALRCDPISGHVSLFWYQQALGQGPEFLTYFQNEAQLDKSGLPSDRFFAERPEGSVSTLKIQRTQQEDSAVYLCASSYARSTQYFGPGTRLTVL.

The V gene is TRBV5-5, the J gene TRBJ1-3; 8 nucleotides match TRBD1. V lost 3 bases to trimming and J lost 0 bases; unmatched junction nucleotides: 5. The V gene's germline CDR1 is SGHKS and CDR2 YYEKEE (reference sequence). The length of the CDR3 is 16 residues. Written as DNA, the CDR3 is TGTGCCAGCAGCTGGGGGACAGGAAACTCTGGAAACACCATATATTTT. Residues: CASSWGTGNSGNTIYF.

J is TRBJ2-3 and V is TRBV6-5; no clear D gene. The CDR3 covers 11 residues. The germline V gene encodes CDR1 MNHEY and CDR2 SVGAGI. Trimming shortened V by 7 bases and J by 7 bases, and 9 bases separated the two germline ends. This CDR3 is CASINRNTQYF. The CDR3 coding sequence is TGTGCCAGCATTAATCGTAATACGCAGTATTTT.

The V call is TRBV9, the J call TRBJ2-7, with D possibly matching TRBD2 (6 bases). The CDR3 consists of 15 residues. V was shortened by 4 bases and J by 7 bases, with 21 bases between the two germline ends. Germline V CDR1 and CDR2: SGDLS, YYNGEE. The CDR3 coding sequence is TGTGCCAGCAGCTCATTTCCCGGGAGCCAATGGGAGCAGTACTTC. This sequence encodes CASSSFPGSQWEQYF.

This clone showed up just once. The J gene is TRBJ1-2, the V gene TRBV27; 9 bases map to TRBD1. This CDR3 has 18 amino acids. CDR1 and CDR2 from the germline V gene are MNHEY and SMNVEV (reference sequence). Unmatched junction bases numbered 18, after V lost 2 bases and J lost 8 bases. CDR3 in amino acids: CASSLTGQGIRPSGGYTF. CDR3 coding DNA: TGTGCCAGCAGTTTAACGGGACAGGGTATCCGTCCGTCGGGCGGCTACACCTTC.

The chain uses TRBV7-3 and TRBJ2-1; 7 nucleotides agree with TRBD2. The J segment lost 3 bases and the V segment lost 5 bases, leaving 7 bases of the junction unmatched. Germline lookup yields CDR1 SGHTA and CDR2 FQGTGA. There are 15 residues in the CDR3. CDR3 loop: CASSLRASGYNEQFF. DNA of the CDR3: TGTGCCAGCAGCCTTAGGGCTAGCGGCTACAATGAGCAGTTCTTC.

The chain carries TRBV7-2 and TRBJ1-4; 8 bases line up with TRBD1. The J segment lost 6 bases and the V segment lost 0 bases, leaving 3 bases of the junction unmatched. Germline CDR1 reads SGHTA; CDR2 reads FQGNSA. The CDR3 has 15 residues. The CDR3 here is CASSLARGRDEKLFF. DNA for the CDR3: TGTGCCAGCAGCTTAGCCAGGGGGCGGGATGAAAAACTGTTTTTT.

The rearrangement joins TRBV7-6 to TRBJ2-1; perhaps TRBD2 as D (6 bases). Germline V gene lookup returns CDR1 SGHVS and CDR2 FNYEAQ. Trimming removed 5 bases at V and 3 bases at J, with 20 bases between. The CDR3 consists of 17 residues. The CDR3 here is CASSPRLAATLYNEQFF. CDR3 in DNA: TGTGCCAGCAGCCCCCGTTTAGCGGCCACCCTCTACAATGAGCAGTTCTTC.

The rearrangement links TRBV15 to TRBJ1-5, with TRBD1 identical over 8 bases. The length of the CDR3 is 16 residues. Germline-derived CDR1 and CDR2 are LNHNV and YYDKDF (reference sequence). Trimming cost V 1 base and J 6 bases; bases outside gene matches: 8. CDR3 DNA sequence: TGTGCCACCAGCAGAGCGGGCCAGGGGGCTCGTCAGCCCCAGCATTTT. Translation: CATSRAGQGARQPQHF.

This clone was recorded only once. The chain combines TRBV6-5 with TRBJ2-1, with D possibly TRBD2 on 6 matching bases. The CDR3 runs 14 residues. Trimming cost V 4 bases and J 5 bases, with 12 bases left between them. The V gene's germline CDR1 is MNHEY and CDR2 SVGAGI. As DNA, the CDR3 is TGTGCCAGCAGTTGGGGGGTAGGGAACAATGAGCAGTTCTTC. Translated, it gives CASSWGVGNNEQFF.

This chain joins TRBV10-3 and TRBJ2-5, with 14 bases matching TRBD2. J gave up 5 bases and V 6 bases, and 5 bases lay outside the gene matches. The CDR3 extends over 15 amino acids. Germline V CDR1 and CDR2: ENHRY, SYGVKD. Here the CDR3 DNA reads TGTGCCATCAGCCGTGGACTAGCGGGAGGTGAGACCCAGTACTTC. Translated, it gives CAISRGLAGGETQYF.

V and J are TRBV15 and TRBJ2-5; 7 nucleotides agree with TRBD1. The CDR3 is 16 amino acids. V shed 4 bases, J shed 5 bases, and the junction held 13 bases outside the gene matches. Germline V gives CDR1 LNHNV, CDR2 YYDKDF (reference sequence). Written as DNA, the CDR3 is TGTGCCACCAGCAACCCGCACAGGGGCGATAGGGAGACCCAGTACTTC. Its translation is CATSNPHRGDRETQYF.

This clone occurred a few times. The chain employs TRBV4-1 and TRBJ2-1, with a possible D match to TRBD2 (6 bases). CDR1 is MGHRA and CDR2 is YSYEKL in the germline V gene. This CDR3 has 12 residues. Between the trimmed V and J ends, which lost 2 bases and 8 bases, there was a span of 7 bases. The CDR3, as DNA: TGCGCCAGCAGCCAATCGGGGGATGAGCAGTTCTTC. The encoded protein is CASSQSGDEQFF.

The CDR3 spells CASSPPGGGNQPQHF. CDR3 nucleotide sequence: TGTGCCAGCAGCCCCCCAGGGGGCGGCAATCAGCCCCAGCATTTT. The chain recombines TRBV7-9 with TRBJ1-5; 8 nucleotides line up with TRBD1. Germline CDR1 and CDR2: SEHNR and FQNEAQ (reference sequence). The CDR3 is 15 residues long. J was trimmed by 2 bases and V by 5 bases; bases with no gene match: 5.